A single sample gave rise to the 32 T cell receptor beta chains below, sequenced in a study of CD8 T cells in ankylosing spondylitis. Each CDR3 protein is one row after TCRdb ran MiXCR on the 5' RACE reads. The sample carries about 190,000 distinct CDR3 sequences, 10% to 15% recorded once. The source material was blood, either unsorted or a sorted T cell fraction (not recorded which). Source of these receptors: a female donor with ankylosing spondylitis or in good health (not recorded which).

This clonotype was observed at least ten times. The rearrangement links TRBV27 to TRBJ2-3; D uncertain. Trimming removed 1 base from V and 4 bases from J, with 15 bases in between. In germline, CDR1 is MNHEY, CDR2 SMNVEV (reference sequence). This CDR3 has 16 amino acids. CDR3 bases: TGTGCCAGCAGTTTATTCCTTATCCCCCAGGCAGATACGCAGTATTTT. Its protein product is CASSLFLIPQADTQYF.

This clonotype was seen many times. V is TRBV5-1 and J is TRBJ2-3, with D tentatively TRBD1 (6 bases). The V gene lost 3 bases and the J gene lost 2 bases, with 10 bases spanning the gap. Germline V lookup: CDR1 SGHRS, CDR2 YFSETQ. The CDR3 runs 14 residues. The DNA of the CDR3 is TGCGCCAGCAGCTCGGACAGTTCCACAGATACGCAGTATTTT. Translated, it gives CASSSDSSTDTQYF.

There are many counts of this clonotype. The V gene is TRBV7-2, the J gene TRBJ1-5; the D is unclear. This CDR3 has 13 residues. V lost 10 bases to trimming and J lost 0 bases, with 10 bases between them. Germline V lookup: CDR1 SGHTA, CDR2 FQGNSA. Here the CDR3 reads CATGENSNQPQHF. In DNA form, the CDR3 reads TGTGCCACGGGAGAGAATAGCAATCAGCCCCAGCATTTT.

In this sample, this clonotype turned up a few times. V gene TRBV18 combines with J gene TRBJ2-2, with D possibly matching TRBD2 (5 bases). The germline V gene has CDR1 KGHSH and CDR2 LQKENI. V was shortened by 3 bases and J by 7 bases, with 9 bases between the two germline ends. CDR3 size: 13 residues. The CDR3 DNA follows: TGTGCCAGCTCACCTGGACTGGACGGGGAGCTGTTTTTT. Translated: CASSPGLDGELFF.

This clonotype was found a few times. The V and J genes are TRBV20-1 and TRBJ2-1; TRBD1 agrees at 9 bases. This CDR3 has 13 amino acids. V gave up 6 bases and J gave up 10 bases; unmatched junction bases: 10. The germline V gene has CDR1 DFQATT and CDR2 SNEGSKA (reference sequence). CDR3 bases: TGCAGTGCCCGGGACAGGGTGACAGGCGAGCAGTTCTTC. It yields the protein CSARDRVTGEQFF.

This clonotype showed up just a few times. The J gene is TRBJ1-2, the V gene TRBV25-1; 8 bases agree with TRBD1. The CDR3 is 15 amino acids. Germline V gene data show CDR1 as MGHDK and CDR2 as SYGVNS. V was clipped by 5 bases and J by 6 bases; unmatched bases: 11. The DNA of the CDR3 is TGTGCCAGCAGTCAACCTTTCGGACAGGGAAATGGCTACACCTTC. Its protein is CASSQPFGQGNGYTF.

The sample holds many counts of this clonotype. This sequence joins TRBV13 and TRBJ2-7; the match to TRBD1 covers 8 bases. In germline, CDR1 is PRHDT, CDR2 FYEKMQ (reference sequence). CDR3 length equals 14 residues. V dropped 7 bases and J dropped 5; count of bases not matched to a gene: 10. The CDR3 loop is CASNKDRVRDEQYF. Here the CDR3 DNA reads TGTGCCAGCAACAAGGACAGGGTACGGGACGAGCAGTACTTC.

This clonotype has ten or more counts. This chain links TRBV6-2 or TRBV6-3 with TRBJ1-5; TRBD1 matches 8 bases. Germline assignment: CDR1 MNHEY and CDR2 SVGEGT. Germline trimming cut 5 bases from V and 7 bases from J; bases unmatched to any gene: 13. The length of the CDR3 is 16 residues. The CDR3 is CASSPQPLDRAQPQHF. DNA of the CDR3: TGTGCCAGCAGTCCTCAGCCGTTGGACAGGGCGCAGCCCCAGCATTTT.

This clonotype was picked up a small number of times. Written as DNA, the CDR3 is TGTGCCAGCAGTTTAGGAGACTCGGGAGAGACCCAGTACTTC. Its protein is CASSLGDSGETQYF. The V call is TRBV12-3 or TRBV12-4, the J call TRBJ2-5; no clear D gene. V lost 1 base, J lost 4 bases, and 10 bases lay in between. The CDR3 contains 14 residues.

Concerning this clonotype itself: This may stem from a read error, because a much larger clone lies one nucleotide away. This chain links TRBV5-1 with TRBJ1-1; 8 bases agree with TRBD1. This CDR3 spans 17 amino acids. The germline V gene encodes CDR1 SGHRS and CDR2 YFSETQ. Written as DNA, the CDR3 is TGCGCCGGCAGCTTGATTGGACAGGGAAGAATGAACACTGAAGCTTTCTTT. Translated: CAGSLIGQGRMNTEAFF. Filled out from reference TRBV5-1 and TRBJ1-1, the complete variable domain reads KAGVTQTPRYLIKTRGQQVTLSCSPISGHRSVSWYQQTPGQGLQFLFEYFSETQRNKGNFPGRFSGRQFSNSRSEMNVSTLELGDSALYLCAGSLIGQGRMNTEAFFGQGTRLTVV.

This clonotype was seen ten or more times. The chain carries TRBV7-2 and TRBJ2-7; 7 bases agree with TRBD2. The CDR3 runs 16 residues. The trim removed 1 base at V and 1 base at J, leaving 7 bases unmatched. CDR1 and CDR2 from the germline V gene are SGHTA and FQGNSA. CDR3 sequence reads: CASSLGGSRGSYEQYF. CDR3 sequence (DNA): TGTGCCAGCAGCTTAGGCGGGAGCCGCGGGTCCTACGAGCAGTACTTC. Supplemented by reference TRBV7-2 and TRBJ2-7, the full variable domain reads GAGVSQSPSNKVTEKGKDVELRCDPISGHTALYWYRQSLGQGLEFLIYFQGNSAPDKSGLPSDRFSAERTGGSVSTLTIQRTQQEDSAVYLCASSLGGSRGSYEQYFGPGTRLTVT.

This chain's CDR3 is CASSPNRGQRWGTGELFF. CDR3 bases: TGTGCCAGCTCACCCAACCGTGGACAGCGATGGGGGACCGGGGAGCTGTTTTTT. V is TRBV18 and J is TRBJ2-2, with TRBD1 as a possible D gene (6 bases). V gave up 3 bases and J gave up 5 bases, with 22 bases separating them. Germline CDR1 and CDR2: KGHSH and LQKENI. The CDR3 consists of 18 residues. Full variable domain (rest looked up from reference TRBV18 and TRBJ2-2): NAGVMQNPRHLVRRRGQEARLRCSPMKGHSHVYWYRQLPEEGLKFMVYLQKENIIDESGMPKERFSAEFPKEGPSILRIQQVVRGDSAAYFCASSPNRGQRWGTGELFFGEGSRLTVL.

There are a few counts of this clonotype. The chain is built from TRBV20-1 and TRBJ2-2, with D perhaps TRBD1 (5 bases). Trimming pared 5 bases from V and 8 bases from J, leaving 15 bases between. The CDR3 runs 13 residues. Germline V gene data show CDR1 as DFQATT and CDR2 as SNEGSKA (reference sequence). CDR3 DNA sequence: TGCAGTGCTTGGGGCCCCTCGATGGGGGAGCTGTTTTTT. Translated, it gives CSAWGPSMGELFF.

This clonotype was counted between two and nine times. The V and J genes are TRBV20-1 and TRBJ2-5, with D possibly called TRBD1 or TRBD2 (5 bases each). Trimming removed 1 base at V and 5 bases at J, with 14 bases between. The germline V gene encodes CDR1 DFQATT and CDR2 SNEGSKA (reference sequence). The CDR3 totals 14 residues. CDR3 residues: CSARVVGAGETQYF. In DNA, the CDR3 is TGCAGTGCTAGAGTAGTGGGAGCAGGGGAGACCCAGTACTTC.

This clonotype was recorded at least ten times. The chain combines TRBV7-2 with TRBJ2-7; D is perhaps TRBD2 (5 bases). The CDR3 spans 14 residues. V was pared by 0 bases and J by 5 bases, with 11 bases between. Germline V gene lookup returns CDR1 SGHTA and CDR2 FQGNSA. The CDR3 nucleotides read TGTGCCAGCAGCTTAGCGTGGGAGAGGAACGAGCAGTACTTC. The encoded protein is CASSLAWERNEQYF.

This clonotype has a handful of counts. CDR3 DNA sequence: TGCAGTGCTACGGGACAGGGGAAAAGGGCTTCCTACGAGCAGTACTTC. Its protein is CSATGQGKRASYEQYF. V and J are TRBV20-1 and TRBJ2-7, with 10 nucleotides matching TRBD1. The CDR3 contains 16 residues. The V segment lost 4 bases and the J segment 1 base; nucleotides outside the gene matches: 10. Germline CDR1 DFQATT, CDR2 SNEGSKA (reference sequence).

At least ten counts were recorded for this clonotype. The chain couples TRBV4-2 to TRBJ2-7; D is uncertain. This CDR3 has 16 amino acids. Trimming removed 0 bases from V and 4 bases from J, with 16 bases in between. CDR1 and CDR2 (germline): LGHNA, YNFKEQ. CDR3 in DNA: TGTGCCAGCAGCCAAGAGGCCACCCCACAGTCATACGAGCAGTACTTC. It yields the protein CASSQEATPQSYEQYF.

V usage is TRBV20-1 and J usage is TRBJ1-1, with D possibly TRBD1 on 5 matching bases. Germline-derived CDR1 and CDR2 are DFQATT and SNEGSKA (reference sequence). V lost 3 bases to trimming and J lost 3 bases, with 17 bases between them. This CDR3 has 15 amino acids. CDR3 in DNA: TGCAGTGCTAGTACAGGTTCGGGAAAGGACACTGAAGCTTTCTTT. It is translated as CSASTGSGKDTEAFF.

In this sample, this clonotype turned up many times. Germline and junction disagree at one end, which may indicate a read error. The rearrangement joins TRBV2 to TRBJ2-2; the D is unclear. The CDR3 length is 13 residues. Germline V gene data show CDR1 as SNHLY and CDR2 as FYNNEI. The CDR3 sequence: CASSPGYTGELFF. Here the CDR3 DNA reads TGCGCCAGCAGCCCTGGTTACACCGGGGAGCTGTTTTTT.

This clonotype was seen at least ten times. The chain recombines TRBV29-1 with TRBJ2-3; the match to TRBD2 covers 15 bases. Germline trimming cut 6 bases from V and 5 bases from J; bases unmatched to any gene: 9. CDR3 length: 16 residues. Germline CDR1 reads SQVTM; CDR2 reads ANQGSEA. DNA of the CDR3: TGCAGCGTGAAAATTGGGACTAGCGGGAGGAGAGATACGCAGTATTTT. This codes for CSVKIGTSGRRDTQYF.

This clonotype was counted at least ten times. The chain carries TRBV28 and TRBJ2-4, with D perhaps matching TRBD2 (5 bases). This CDR3 is 16 amino acids long. Germline CDR1 reads MDHEN; CDR2 reads SYDVKM. V was cut by 6 bases and J by 1 base, with 16 bases left in between. Here the CDR3 DNA reads TGTGCCAGCAGCTTGGTGAGGGCTATGGCCAAAAACATTCAGTACTTC. Its protein product is CASSLVRAMAKNIQYF.

About this clonotype: This sequence may be a read error, since a much larger clone differs from it by one base. The rearrangement uses TRBV28 and TRBJ2-2, with D possibly being TRBD2 (6 bases). The CDR3 spans 16 residues. CDR1 MDHEN and CDR2 SYDVKM come from the germline V gene. CDR3 residues: CTSSSPSARGTGELFF. Written as DNA, the CDR3 is TGTACCAGCAGTTCGCCTAGCGCGCGAGGAACCGGGGAGCTGTTTTTT.

The V and J genes are TRBV3-1 and TRBJ2-2, with TRBD2 matching 10 bases. V shed 7 bases and J 4 bases; nucleotides not matched to a gene: 6. Per the germline V gene, CDR1 is LGHDT and CDR2 is YNNKEL (reference sequence). The CDR3 is 15 amino acids. Here the CDR3 DNA reads TGTGCCAGCACTGGGAGCGGGAGGGGCACCGGGGAGCTGTTTTTT. This sequence encodes CASTGSGRGTGELFF. Drawing the rest from reference TRBV3-1 and TRBJ2-2, the complete variable domain is DTAVSQTPKYLVTQMGNDKSIKCEQNLGHDTMYWYKQDSKKFLKIMFSYNNKELIINETVPNRFSPKSPDKAHLNLHINSLELGDSAVYFCASTGSGRGTGELFFGEGSRLTVL.

Notes on this clonotype: A much bigger clone sits one base away, suggesting this may be a read error. The chain combines TRBV5-4 with TRBJ2-2, with D possibly TRBD2 on 5 matching bases. The CDR3 contains 14 residues. Germline-derived CDR1 and CDR2 are SGHNT and YYREEE (reference sequence). CDR3 sequence (DNA): TGTGCCAGCAGCTTGTTTGATCGGTCCGGGAAGCTGTTTTTT. It codes for CASSLFDRSGKLFF.

This clonotype was seen ten or more times. This sequence joins TRBV2 and TRBJ2-2; 9 bases map to TRBD1. The V gene end was trimmed by 6 bases and the J gene end by 0 bases; junction bases not matched to a gene: 2. Germline V gene data show CDR1 as SNHLY and CDR2 as FYNNEI. This CDR3 contains 15 residues. CDR3 in amino acids: CASSGQGPNTGELFF. CDR3 in DNA: TGTGCCAGCAGCGGACAGGGGCCGAACACCGGGGAGCTGTTTTTT.

This clonotype was detected many times. J is TRBJ1-1 and V is TRBV10-3, with D possibly being TRBD1 (5 bases). The germline V gene encodes CDR1 ENHRY and CDR2 SYGVKD. Trimming cost V 5 bases and J 0 bases, with 19 bases left between them. This CDR3 has 17 amino acids. In nucleotides, the CDR3 is TGTGCCATCAGTAAGATTGGGACGGTGGTCATGAACACTGAAGCTTTCTTT. It translates to CAISKIGTVVMNTEAFF.

This clonotype showed up many times. The V gene is TRBV7-2, the J gene TRBJ2-7, with a weak D call TRBD1 (5 bases). CDR1 and CDR2 from the germline V gene are SGHTA and FQGNSA. This CDR3 has 13 amino acids. Trimming stripped 6 bases from V and 5 bases from J, with 14 bases between. CDR3: CASSYIWGDEQYF. Here the CDR3 DNA reads TGTGCCAGCAGTTACATTTGGGGCGACGAGCAGTACTTC.

Only a few counts were recorded for this clonotype. The rearrangement links TRBV4-2 to TRBJ2-5, with a weak D call TRBD2 (6 bases). The CDR3 has 15 amino acids. CDR1 is LGHNA, CDR2 YNFKEQ, per germline. V gave up 0 bases and J gave up 4 bases, with 12 bases separating them. The CDR3 sequence: CASSQDTGDGETQYF. In DNA form, the CDR3 reads TGTGCCAGCAGCCAAGATACGGGGGACGGAGAGACCCAGTACTTC.

This clonotype was counted only a few times. The V and J genes are TRBV7-2 and TRBJ2-7; D tentatively fits TRBD1 or TRBD2 (5 bases each). The germline V gene has CDR1 SGHTA and CDR2 FQGNSA. This CDR3 region has 15 residues. V was shortened by 1 base and J by 5 bases, with 15 bases between the two germline ends. For the CDR3, the DNA is TGTGCCAGCAGCTTAGGACTCGGGACCTACCACGAGCAGTACTTC. Translated: CASSLGLGTYHEQYF.

This clonotype was seen many times. The chain employs TRBV5-1 and TRBJ2-5; D gene unclear. V shed 5 bases and J shed 4 bases, with 24 bases lying between them. Germline V gene sequence: CDR1 SGHRS, CDR2 YFSETQ. This CDR3 contains 17 residues. CDR3 coding DNA: TGCGCCAGCAGGGGTGTTTCAGCGACTTTTGGCGTAGAGACCCAGTACTTC. Its protein is CASRGVSATFGVETQYF.

Note on this clonotype: This may stem from a read error, because a much larger clone lies one nucleotide away. The V and J genes are TRBV6-2 or TRBV6-3 and TRBJ2-1, with a possible D match to TRBD2 (5 bases). Trimming pared 11 bases from V and 4 bases from J, leaving 18 bases between. CDR1 is MNHEY, CDR2 SVGEGT, per germline. The CDR3 is made up of 14 amino acids. The chain's CDR3 is CASLLRRPYNEQFF. In DNA form, the CDR3 reads TGTGCCTCCCTACTCCGGAGGCCATACAATGAGCAGTTCTTC.

This clonotype was recorded many times. The chain employs TRBV7-9 and TRBJ2-7, with 9 bases matching TRBD1. In germline, CDR1 is SEHNR, CDR2 FQNEAQ (reference sequence). The CDR3 is 17 residues long. V lost 1 base, J lost 7 bases, and 14 bases stayed unmatched. In DNA form, the CDR3 reads TGTGCCAGCAGCTTAGGCCTCCGGGACAGGGACGTCTATGAGCAGTACTTC. Amino acids: CASSLGLRDRDVYEQYF. The full variable domain, its missing parts supplied by reference TRBV7-9 and TRBJ2-7, is DTGVSQNPRHKITKRGQNVTFRCDPISEHNRLYWYRQTLGQGPEFLTYFQNEAQLEKSRLLSDRFSAERPKGSFSTLEIQRTEQGDSAMYLCASSLGLRDRDVYEQYFGPGTRLTVT.